What follows are 13 T cell receptor beta chains derived from one specimen sequenced in a study of technical replicates of blood from a few donors. Assay used: immunoSEQ multiplex PCR; TCRdb lists only in-frame clones, some missing. The sample includes approximately 79,000 clones, about 92% of them seen just once. The sample taken for sequencing was T cells isolated from PBMCs. These receptors were obtained from a human donor in good health.

The chain links TRBV18 to TRBJ2-4, with D maybe TRBD1 (7 bases). Germline V gene lookup returns CDR1 KGHSH and CDR2 LQKENI. CDR3 length: 15 residues. Between the trimmed V and J ends, which lost 6 bases and 2 bases, there was a span of 14 bases. The CDR3 sequence is CASSEGARTKNIQYF. The CDR3, as DNA: TGTGCCAGCTCGGAGGGGGCCAGGACCAAAAACATTCAGTACTTC.

This chain links TRBV4-2 with TRBJ2-3; TRBD2 matches 13 bases. The J segment lost 2 bases and the V segment lost 1 base, leaving 3 bases of the junction unmatched. Germline V gene sequence: CDR1 LGHNA, CDR2 YNFKEQ. The CDR3 covers 17 residues. The CDR3, as DNA: TGTGCCAGCAGCCAAGGGACTAGCGGGAGAAACACAGATACGCAGTATTTT. It codes for CASSQGTSGRNTDTQYF.

The chain has TRBV27 and TRBJ2-7; D not resolved. Germline loops: CDR1 MNHEY, CDR2 SMNVEV (reference sequence). There are 12 residues in the CDR3. The V end lost 3 bases, the J end lost 6 bases, and 9 bases lay between the germline ends. The chain's CDR3 is CASSFRGGEQYF. CDR3 DNA sequence: TGTGCCAGCAGTTTTAGAGGCGGCGAGCAGTACTTC.

V usage is TRBV2 and J usage is TRBJ2-1; a weak D match, TRBD2 (5 bases). CDR1 and CDR2 (germline): SNHLY, FYNNEI. V shed 8 bases and J shed 2 bases, with 10 bases lying between them. The CDR3 spans 13 residues. Written as DNA, the CDR3 is TGTGCCAGCCCACTAGTCGCCTACAATGAGCAGTTCTTC. Amino acid sequence: CASPLVAYNEQFF.

The chain couples TRBV5-6 to TRBJ1-1; D is perhaps TRBD1 (6 bases). Deletions cut 1 base from V and 3 bases from J, with 10 bases between. The CDR3 has 14 amino acids. CDR1 and CDR2 from the germline V gene are SGHDT and YYEEEE. The CDR3 region has the DNA TGTGCCAGCAGCTTGCAGGGGCGATACACTGAAGCTTTCTTT. It codes for CASSLQGRYTEAFF.

The rearrangement links TRBV25-1 to TRBJ2-5, with D possibly TRBD1 on 6 matching bases. The CDR3 consists of 14 residues. CDR1 and CDR2 (germline): MGHDK, SYGVNS. The V and J ends lost 4 bases and 5 bases respectively, with 14 bases between them. CDR3 coding DNA: TGTGCCAGCAGTGGACCCACAGGGAGCGAGACCCAGTACTTC. This gives the protein CASSGPTGSETQYF.

The chain joins TRBV11-2 to TRBJ2-3; 8 bases are shared with TRBD2. Germline V gives CDR1 SGHAT, CDR2 FQNNGV. V shed 5 bases and J 0 bases; nucleotides not matched to a gene: 4. The CDR3 covers 15 residues. The CDR3 DNA reads as TGTGCCAGCAGCACACTAGCGGTCAGCACAGATACGCAGTATTTT. Protein product: CASSTLAVSTDTQYF. The full variable domain, rest sourced from reference TRBV11-2 and TRBJ2-3, is EAGVAQSPRYKIIEKRQSVAFWCNPISGHATLYWYQQILGQGPKLLIQFQNNGVVDDSQLPKDRFSAERLKGVDSTLKIQPAKLEDSAVYLCASSTLAVSTDTQYFGPGTRLTVL.

The chain uses TRBV27 and TRBJ1-2, with a possible D match to TRBD1 (6 bases). V shed 2 bases and J shed 8 bases, with 12 bases lying between them. This CDR3 comprises 13 residues. Germline CDR1 reads MNHEY; CDR2 reads SMNVEV (reference sequence). The CDR3 reads CASSLGGGGGYTF. CDR3 nucleotides: TGTGCCAGCAGTTTAGGTGGGGGCGGAGGCTACACCTTC.

This chain links TRBV4-2 with TRBJ1-1; tentative D call: TRBD1 (5 bases). V was pared by 4 bases and J by 0 bases, with 15 bases between. This CDR3 has 16 residues. Germline CDR1 reads LGHNA; CDR2 reads YNFKEQ. CDR3 sequence: CASSPDEGVMNTEAFF. The CDR3 region has the DNA TGTGCCAGCAGCCCCGACGAAGGGGTCATGAACACTGAAGCTTTCTTT.

The rearrangement joins TRBV21-1 to TRBJ1-5; the table's D call, TRBD1, was not checked against the DNA. TRBV21-1 is reported as a pseudogene. The length of the CDR3 is 14 residues. The CDR3 region is CASSKRDKYQPQHF. CDR3 bases: TGTGCCAGCAGCAAAAGGGACAAATATCAGCCCCAGCATTTT.

This chain connects TRBV5-4 to TRBJ2-7; D gene ambiguous. V lost 3 bases and J 5 bases, leaving 12 bases between the germline ends. CDR3 length: 13 amino acids. Germline loops: CDR1 SGHNT, CDR2 YYREEE (reference sequence). This chain's CDR3 is CASSSLPTHEQYF. The CDR3 DNA sequence: TGTGCCAGCAGCTCTTTACCAACTCACGAGCAGTACTTC.

This chain links TRBV18 with TRBJ2-7, with 10 bases fitting TRBD2. The CDR3 consists of 18 residues. V gave up 4 bases and J gave up 0 bases; unmatched junction bases: 12. CDR1 is KGHSH and CDR2 is LQKENI in the germline V gene. The CDR3, as DNA: TGTGCCAGCTCACGCATTAGCGGGAGGTACAAATTCTCCTACGAGCAGTACTTC. The encoded protein is CASSRISGRYKFSYEQYF.

CDR3 sequence: CASSQDRAGAQYF. As DNA, the CDR3 is TGCGCCAGCAGCCAAGACCGCGCGGGGGCGCAGTACTTC. The chain recombines TRBV4-1 with TRBJ2-7, with D possibly being TRBD2 (7 bases). The V gene's germline CDR1 is MGHRA and CDR2 YSYEKL. With 0 bases removed from V and 9 bases from J, the gap between germline ends came to 12 bases. The CDR3 sequence is 13 residues long.